What follows describes a single T cell receptor beta chain. This clonotype was counted many times. Its antigen specificity is not known. Its ends do not fully match the called genes, so a read error is possible. CDR3 length: 14 amino acids, cysteine to phenylalanine. This entry keeps only the CDR3 DNA: 42 bases, framed from base 1. From the germline V gene, CDR1 is KGHSH and CDR2 is LQKENI. This was a case-control study nested in a cohort of healthcare workers in London, UK, who had nasopharyngeal swab PCR tests and blood samples taken every week. Healthcare workers were enrolled in the week of the UK lockdown, from 23 to 31 March 2020, and were followed every week for up to about 16 weeks. This entry is derived from a study of early T cells in non-severe SARS-CoV-2 infection (dated by TCRdb to about 2021). For the wider study: Because TCR sequencing was done on bulk RNA from unsorted whole blood, the alpha and beta chains could not be paired.

Receptor amplification or capture employed 5' RACE. These reads were obtained on a NextSeq 500. Unique molecular identifiers were attached to individual cDNA molecules in the TCR library protocol so that sequencing error and PCR bias could be corrected. Both TCR alpha and beta chains were sequenced, and tight co-correlation was observed between alpha and beta sequence abundances in each sample. As for the authors' bioinformatics: Decombinator V4 was used to annotate TCR sequences for V gene, J gene and CDR3. TCRs were defined as expanded if a significant change between any two time points was detected under a Poisson model with p below 0.0001. TCR abundances were normalised to the total number of TCRs sequenced per sample and were expressed as counts per million. MAIT TCRs were defined by TRAV1-2 paired with TRAJ12, TRAJ20 or TRAJ33, and iNKT TCRs by TRAV10 paired with TRAJ18. A search of VDJdb, accessed on 1 November 2021, was run for TCRs annotated to CMV, EBV and SARS-CoV-2, with TCRs annotated for multiple antigens excluded. TCRdb took the public reads, trimmed them with fastp at Q25, ran MiXCR for clone calling and kept in-frame beta chains. Each CDR3 protein appears once, grouped with its most common genes and DNA. TCRdb's processing, not the authors', yielded these V and J calls. A total of some 50,000 distinct CDR3 sequences appear in this sample, 8.7% of them only once. Under 4.5% of the sample belongs to the ten largest clones.

On the study overall, not on this receptor specifically: VDJdb matching was skewed toward anti-spike CD8 responses and likely underestimated virus-specific expansions by missing private and CD4 specificities.

Recombination joined TRBV18 with TRBJ2-7; no D gene can be assigned with confidence. The starting material was whole blood, obtained at baseline. The receptor was isolated from an adult who was a healthcare worker with PCR-confirmed SARS-CoV-2 infection or an uninfected control (not recorded which). The bases read TGTGCCAGCTCACCAGGCCAAACCTCCCACGAGCAGTACTTC. Its amino acids are CASSPGQTSHEQYF.